Listed below are T cell receptor beta chains from one sample, sequenced in a study of T cells after posttransplantation cyclophosphamide. Produced via immunoSEQ multiplex PCR; TCRdb's table is partial and in-frame only. Singletons are absent from the sample, which has 40,000 to 55,000 clones. Input material: PBMCs. Source of these receptors: a man between 35 and 55 years old in good health, CMV-negative, and a related stem cell transplant donor. CDR3s include the opening cysteine and the closing phenylalanine or tryptophan. A D gene is named only where the DNA matches it firmly. Rows may omit the clone size; those that give it use once, few, many or a size class.

V	J	D	size	DNA	CDR3
TRBV29-1	TRBJ2-5	TRBD1	many	TGCAGCGTTGCAAGACAGGGGGCGCCTTATGAGACCCAGTACTTC	CSVARQGAPYETQYF
TRBV28	TRBJ2-5	TRBD2	many	TGTGCCAGCAGCCCTCGTGGCCTAGCGGAGGAAGAGACCCAGTACTTC	CASSPRGLAEEETQYF
TRBV28	TRBJ2-7	TRBD1	many	TGTGCCAGCAGCTCTATCCGGGACAGGGGAAGGTACGAGCAGTACTTC	CASSSIRDRGRYEQYF
TRBV7-2	TRBJ2-1	TRBD2	many	TGTGCCAGCAGCTCCGCCAGGGGACTAGCGTCTGATCCCTACAATGAGCAGTTCTTC	CASSSARGLASDPYNEQFF
TRBV6-5	TRBJ1-5	.	few	TGTGCCAGCAGTTTACCAGGAAGAGATCAGCCCCAGCATTTT	CASSLPGRDQPQHF
TRBV11-3	TRBJ2-3	.	many	TGTGCCAGCAGTTCCACTTCTAGCACAGATACGCAGTATTTT	CASSSTSSTDTQYF
TRBV10-3	TRBJ1-5	.	few	TGTGCCAGCAAGAAGGCAGGGGTTAGACCGACGGCCGCTCAGCCCCAGCATTTT	CASKKAGVRPTAAQPQHF
TRBV19	TRBJ1-4	.	many	TGTGCCAGTAGTTCCCGACTGGGAGCGGATGAAAAACTGTTTTTT	CASSSRLGADEKLFF
TRBV19	TRBJ1-6	TRBD1	many	TGTGCCAGTAGTCCTACAGGGGGTTCACCCCTCCACTTT	CASSPTGGSPLHF
TRBV7-2	TRBJ2-1	TRBD2	many	TGTGCCAGCAGCTTACCGGGAGGAATGTACAATGAGCAGTTCTTC	CASSLPGGMYNEQFF
TRBV30	TRBJ1-2	.	many	TGTGCCTGGAGAGCACAGTACTACACCTTC	CAWRAQYYTF
TRBV6-5	TRBJ2-7	TRBD2	many	TGTGCCAGTAAATCCCTCGGGACTAACCTTTACGAGCAGTACTTC	CASKSLGTNLYEQYF
TRBV5-1	TRBJ2-3	TRBD1	many	TGCGCCAGCTCGAGGGACAGGGAGACGCAGTATTTT	CASSRDRETQYF
TRBV27	TRBJ2-2	TRBD1	many	TGTGCCAGCAGCGGGACAGGGTCCGGGGAGCTGTTTTTT	CASSGTGSGELFF
TRBV5-1	TRBJ1-4	TRBD1	many	TGCGCCAGCAGCAACCTACAGGGGGCTTTAGAAAAACTGTTTTTT	CASSNLQGALEKLFF
TRBV6-1	TRBJ2-7	TRBD1	.	TGTGCCAGCAGTCCTCGACAGGGGGCTAAGGACGAGCAGTACTTC	CASSPRQGAKDEQYF
TRBV15	TRBJ2-1	.	many	TGTGCCATCACTAATGGGGGAGGAGGGTCCTACAATGAGCAGTTCTTC	CAITNGGGGSYNEQFF
TRBV19	TRBJ2-7	.	many	TGTGCCAGTAGTGAAGGGTCCAGGGACGAGCAGTACTTC	CASSEGSRDEQYF
TRBV6-1	TRBJ2-2	.	many	TGTGCCAGCAGTGAAGAAGGGCCAGGGGTGGCCGGGGAGCTGTTTTTT	CASSEEGPGVAGELFF
TRBV5-4	TRBJ1-2	TRBD1	many	TGTGCCAGCAGCTCCCTCCGACAGGGTGGCAATGGCTACACCTTC	CASSSLRQGGNGYTF
TRBV10-3	TRBJ1-1	TRBD1	many	TGTGCCATCATTGGGACAGGGCTTGAAGCTTTCTTT	CAIIGTGLEAFF
TRBV19	TRBJ2-5	TRBD1	many	TGTGCCAGTAGTACCCGGGACAGCCAAGAGACCCAGTACTTC	CASSTRDSQETQYF
TRBV5-8	TRBJ1-2	TRBD1	many	TGTGCCAGCAGCTTGGGACCCCAGGGGGCTTCAGGCTACACCTTC	CASSLGPQGASGYTF
TRBV5-4	TRBJ2-7	TRBD1	.	TGTGCCAGCAGCGCCGGGACAGGGGGACCCCACGAGCAGTACTTC	CASSAGTGGPHEQYF
TRBV6-5	TRBJ1-2	TRBD1	many	TGTGCCAGCAGTTCCCCACAGGGGGCGCGTTCAGGCTACACCTTC	CASSSPQGARSGYTF
TRBV28	TRBJ2-3	TRBD2	many	TGTGCCAGCAGCTTGACTAGCGGCGCGAATACGCAGTATTTT	CASSLTSGANTQYF
TRBV6-6	TRBJ1-2	TRBD1	many	TGTGCCAGCAGCGAGCGGGACAGGGGAATTACGGATGGCTACACCTTC	CASSERDRGITDGYTF
TRBV19	TRBJ2-7	TRBD2	many	TGTGCCAGTAGTGAGACGGGGGGAGGCTTCTACGAGCAGTACTTC	CASSETGGGFYEQYF
TRBV5-1	TRBJ2-1	TRBD2	many	TGCGCCAGCAGCTATTCTAGCGGGAGGGCCTATGAGCAGTTCTTC	CASSYSSGRAYEQFF
TRBV7-9	TRBJ2-2	TRBD1	many	TGTGCCAGCAGCTCCTCTGGGACAGGGAACACCGGGGAGCTGTTTTTT	CASSSSGTGNTGELFF
TRBV27	TRBJ2-1	.	many	TGTGCCAGCAGTTCGACATACTACAATGAGCAGTTCTTC	CASSSTYYNEQFF
TRBV7-3	TRBJ2-7	TRBD2	many	TGTGCCAGCAGCGAAGCCTCCGGGACTATCCCCTCCGAGCAGTACTTC	CASSEASGTIPSEQYF
TRBV23-1	TRBJ1-5	TRBD1	many	TGCGCCAGCAGTCACCAGAGAACAGGGGGTCAGCCCCAGCATTTT	CASSHQRTGGQPQHF
TRBV7-9	TRBJ2-6	TRBD1	many	TGTGCCAGCAGTTCTATTACAGGGGCCTCTGGGGCCAACGTCCTGACTTTC	CASSSITGASGANVLTF
TRBV6-5	TRBJ1-1	.	many	TGTGCCAGCAGTTACTCGAGGACTTTCTGGGCTGAAGCTTTCTTT	CASSYSRTFWAEAFF
TRBV5-1	TRBJ2-1	TRBD2	many	TGCGCCAGCAGCTTCGGACTAGCGGGAGTCTATGGCAATGAGCAGTTCTTC	CASSFGLAGVYGNEQFF
TRBV28	TRBJ1-1	.	many	TGTGCCAGCAGTTTCGGACACGCCACTGAAGCTTTCTTT	CASSFGHATEAFF
TRBV5-1	TRBJ1-1	.	many	TGCGCCAGCAGCTTGAGTAGCCAGAACACTGAAGCTTTCTTT	CASSLSSQNTEAFF
TRBV28	TRBJ1-5	.	many	TGTGCCAGCAGCCCAGACTCCACTATCAATCAGCCCCAGCATTTT	CASSPDSTINQPQHF
TRBV7-9	TRBJ1-2	TRBD1	many	TGTGCCAGCAGCTCTGCGACAGGGGGACACAACTATGGCTACACCTTC	CASSSATGGHNYGYTF
TRBV11-2	TRBJ2-2	.	many	TGTGCCAGCAGCCCAGTCGGGGAGCTGTTTTTT	CASSPVGELFF
TRBV28	TRBJ2-5	.	many	TGTGCCAGCAGTTCACATGCCGTTAAAGAGACCCAGTACTTC	CASSSHAVKETQYF
TRBV2	TRBJ2-1	.	many	TGTGCCAGCAGCCCTCCCCTTAGCGAGGCAAACAATGAGCAGTTCTTC	CASSPPLSEANNEQFF
TRBV10-1	TRBJ2-2	.	many	TGCGCCAGCAGTGAGTCGGAGTCAGGGGTCGGGGAGCTGTTTTTT	CASSESESGVGELFF